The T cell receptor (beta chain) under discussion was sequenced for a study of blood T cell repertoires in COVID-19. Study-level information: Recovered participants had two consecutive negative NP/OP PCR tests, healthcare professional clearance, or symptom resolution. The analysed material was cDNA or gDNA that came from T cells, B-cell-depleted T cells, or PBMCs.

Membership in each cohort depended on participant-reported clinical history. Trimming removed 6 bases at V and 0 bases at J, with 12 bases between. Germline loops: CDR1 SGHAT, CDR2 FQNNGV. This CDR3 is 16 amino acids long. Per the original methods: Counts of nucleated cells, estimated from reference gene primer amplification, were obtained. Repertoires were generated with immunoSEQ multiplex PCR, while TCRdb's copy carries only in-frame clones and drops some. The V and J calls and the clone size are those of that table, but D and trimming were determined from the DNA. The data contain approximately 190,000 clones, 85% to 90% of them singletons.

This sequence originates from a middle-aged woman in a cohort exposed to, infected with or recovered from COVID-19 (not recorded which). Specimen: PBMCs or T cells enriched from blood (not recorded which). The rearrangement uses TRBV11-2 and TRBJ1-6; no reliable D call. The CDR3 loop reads CASRNLVSSYNSPLHF. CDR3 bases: TGTGCCAGCAGGAACCTGGTGAGCTCCTATAATTCACCCCTCCACTTT.